The clone carrying this T cell receptor (beta chain) was seen a few times. Deletions cut 0 bases from V and 6 bases from J, with 17 bases between. Germline V gene lookup returns CDR1 LGHNA and CDR2 YSLEER. This CDR3 spans 17 amino acids. The investigators reverse transcribed all of the isolated RNA, so they sequenced expressed TCRB transcripts. Naive, central memory and regulatory T cell samples averaged roughly 3.5 million immunoSEQ reads each. Clones were read by immunoSEQ multiplex PCR, and TCRdb kept only the in-frame ones, dropping some. The table shows hundreds of thousands of clones, with around 16% occurring only once. This entry belongs to a study of beta chain features in type 1 diabetes. Study information: Similarity in age, gender and cell yields was seen between patients and healthy donors. In all, about 110 million sorted cells from all samples were analyzed.

The specimen was naive CD4+ T cells from blood. The sequence derives from a man between 18 and 29 years old in good health. V usage is TRBV4-3 and J usage is TRBJ2-2, with D perhaps TRBD2 (6 bases). Written as DNA, the CDR3 is TGCGCCAGCAGCCAAGATAGTATATTCGGGGGAGCCGGGGAGCTGTTTTTT. Translated: CASSQDSIFGGAGELFF.